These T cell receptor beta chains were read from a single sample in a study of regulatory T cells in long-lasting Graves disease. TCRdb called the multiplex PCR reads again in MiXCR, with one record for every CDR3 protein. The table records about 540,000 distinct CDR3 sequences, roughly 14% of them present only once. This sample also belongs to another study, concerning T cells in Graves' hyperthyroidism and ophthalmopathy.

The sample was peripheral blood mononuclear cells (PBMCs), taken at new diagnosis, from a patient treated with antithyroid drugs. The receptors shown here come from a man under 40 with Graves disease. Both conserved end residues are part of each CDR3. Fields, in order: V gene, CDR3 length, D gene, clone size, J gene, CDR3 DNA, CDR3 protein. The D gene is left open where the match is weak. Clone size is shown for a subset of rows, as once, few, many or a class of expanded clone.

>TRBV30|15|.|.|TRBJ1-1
TGTGCCCTTAGACCGATTAACAGGCGGAACACTGAAGCTTTCTTT
CALRPINRRNTEAFF
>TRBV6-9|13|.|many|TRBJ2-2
TGTGCCAGCAGTTACCGGATCGAGGGGGAGCTGTTTTTT
CASSYRIEGELFF
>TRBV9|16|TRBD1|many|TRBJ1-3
TGTGCCAGCAGCGTAGCTGACCAGGGGGCTGGAAACACCATATATTTT
CASSVADQGAGNTIYF
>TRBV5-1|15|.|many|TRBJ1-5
TGCGCCAGCAGCTTGGAAGGGTCTACGGGGCAGCCCCAGCATTTT
CASSLEGSTGQPQHF
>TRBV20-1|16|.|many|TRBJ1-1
TGCAGTGCTGAGGGTACAGGGTTCCGCATGAACACTGAAGCTTTCTTT
CSAEGTGFRMNTEAFF
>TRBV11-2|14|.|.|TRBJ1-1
TGTGCCAGCAGCTCAATTCTACGGAGCTCTGAAGCTTTCTTT
CASSSILRSSEAFF
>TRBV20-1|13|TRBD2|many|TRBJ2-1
TGCAGTGCTATGCTAGCGGGAGGATATGAGCAGTTCTTC
CSAMLAGGYEQFF
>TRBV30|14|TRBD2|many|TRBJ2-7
TGTGCCTGGAAACGGGCGGGAGGTTCGGTCGAGCAGTACTTC
CAWKRAGGSVEQYF
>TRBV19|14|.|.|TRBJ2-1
TGTGCCAGTAGTACCGACAGGTTTTGGGATGAGCAGTTCTTC
CASSTDRFWDEQFF
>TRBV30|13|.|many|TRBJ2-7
TGTGCCTGGAGGCAGGCGGCAGGCTACGAGCAGTACTTC
CAWRQAAGYEQYF
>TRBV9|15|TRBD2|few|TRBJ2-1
TGTGCCAGCAGCGTGGGGGGCCTAGCGGGCAATGAGCAGTTCTTC
CASSVGGLAGNEQFF
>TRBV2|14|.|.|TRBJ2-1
TGTGCCAGCTTAGCGGACCCAACCTACAATGAGCAGTTCTTC
CASLADPTYNEQFF
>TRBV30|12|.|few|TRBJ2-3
TGTGCCTGGAGCCCTTCGCGGAATACGCAGTATTTT
CAWSPSRNTQYF